The clone carrying this T cell receptor beta chain was detected once. Its target is not known. The sample belongs to a study of shared clonotypes between healthy human individuals. Study-wide background: Sampling drew on donors who were a couple of women and a few men aged 18 to 49.

Overall study findings and caveats: Represented diversity, genetic and exposure-history alike, was limited by few donors. What naive subsets generally showed was a larger estimated richness than memory subsets showed.

It was at deep level that the assay was run. Libraries were prepared by immunoSEQ multiplex PCR; TCRdb keeps only in-frame clonotypes and omits some of them. The sample carries hundreds of thousands of clones, 70% to 75% recorded once. The germline V gene has CDR1 SGHTA and CDR2 FQGNSA. The CDR3 spans 15 residues. Trimming shortened V by 0 bases and J by 3 bases, and 8 bases separated the two germline ends. This chain uses TRBV7-2 with TRBJ2-2; D unclear. This TCR derives from a man under 40 in good health. The source material was memory CD4+ T cells sorted from blood. Regarding subset: CD45RA-negative fraction. DNA for the CDR3: TGTGCCAGCAGCTTAGCGGTCAGACACACCGGGGAGCTGTTTTTT. Amino acids: CASSLAVRHTGELFF.